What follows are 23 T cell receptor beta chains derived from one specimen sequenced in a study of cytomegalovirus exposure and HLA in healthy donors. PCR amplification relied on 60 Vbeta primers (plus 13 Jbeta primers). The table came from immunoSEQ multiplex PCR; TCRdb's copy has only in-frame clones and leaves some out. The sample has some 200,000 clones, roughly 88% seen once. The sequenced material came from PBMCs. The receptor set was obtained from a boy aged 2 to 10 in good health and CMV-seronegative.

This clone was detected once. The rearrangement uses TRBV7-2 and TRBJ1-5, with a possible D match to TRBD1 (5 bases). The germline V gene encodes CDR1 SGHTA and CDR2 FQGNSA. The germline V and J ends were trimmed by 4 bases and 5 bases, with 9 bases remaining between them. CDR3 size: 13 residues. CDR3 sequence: CASSSAGDQPQHF. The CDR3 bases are TGTGCCAGCAGCTCCGCGGGGGATCAGCCCCAGCATTTT.

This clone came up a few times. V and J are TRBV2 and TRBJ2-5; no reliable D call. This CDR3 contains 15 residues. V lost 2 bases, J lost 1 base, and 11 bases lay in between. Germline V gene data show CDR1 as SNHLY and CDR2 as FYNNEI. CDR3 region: CASSEQWSLQETQYF. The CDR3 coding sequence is TGTGCCAGCAGTGAACAGTGGAGCCTCCAAGAGACCCAGTACTTC.

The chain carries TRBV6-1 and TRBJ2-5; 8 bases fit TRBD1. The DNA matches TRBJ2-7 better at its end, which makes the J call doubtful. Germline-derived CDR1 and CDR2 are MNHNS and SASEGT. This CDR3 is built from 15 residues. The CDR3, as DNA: TGTGCCAGCAGTGAAGGGACAGGGAAGATCTACGAGCAGTACTTC. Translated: CASSEGTGKIYEQYF.

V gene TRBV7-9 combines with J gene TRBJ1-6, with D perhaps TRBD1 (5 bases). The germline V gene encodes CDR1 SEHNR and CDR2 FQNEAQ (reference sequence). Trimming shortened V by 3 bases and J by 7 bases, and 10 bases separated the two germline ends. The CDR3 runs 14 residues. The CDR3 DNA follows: TGTGCCAGCAGCTTTGGCAGGGTGAATTCACCCCTCCACTTT. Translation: CASSFGRVNSPLHF.

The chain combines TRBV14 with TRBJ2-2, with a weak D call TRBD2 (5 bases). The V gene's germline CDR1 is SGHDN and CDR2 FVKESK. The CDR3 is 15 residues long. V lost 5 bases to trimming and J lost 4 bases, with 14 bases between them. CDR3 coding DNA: TGTGCCAGCAGCTGGACTTCTCAGGCCACCGGGGAGCTGTTTTTT. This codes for CASSWTSQATGELFF. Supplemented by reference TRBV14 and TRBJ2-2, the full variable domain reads EAGVTQFPSHSVIEKGQTVTLRCDPISGHDNLYWYRRVMGKEIKFLLHFVKESKQDESGMPNNRFLAERTGGTYSTLKVQPAELEDSGVYFCASSWTSQATGELFFGEGSRLTVL.

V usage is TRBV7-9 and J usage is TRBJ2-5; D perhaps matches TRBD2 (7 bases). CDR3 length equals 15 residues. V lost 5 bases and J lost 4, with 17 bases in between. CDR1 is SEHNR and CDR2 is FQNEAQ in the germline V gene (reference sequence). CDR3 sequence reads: CASSRYGGQGETQYF. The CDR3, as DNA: TGTGCCAGCAGCCGCTACGGGGGGCAGGGAGAGACCCAGTACTTC.

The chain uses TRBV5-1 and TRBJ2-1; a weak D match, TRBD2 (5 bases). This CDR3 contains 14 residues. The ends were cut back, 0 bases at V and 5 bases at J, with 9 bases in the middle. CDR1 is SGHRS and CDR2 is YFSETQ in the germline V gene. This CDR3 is CASSLGAVHNEQFF. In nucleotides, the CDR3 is TGCGCCAGCAGCTTGGGAGCGGTACACAATGAGCAGTTCTTC. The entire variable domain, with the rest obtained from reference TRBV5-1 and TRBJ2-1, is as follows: KAGVTQTPRYLIKTRGQQVTLSCSPISGHRSVSWYQQTPGQGLQFLFEYFSETQRNKGNFPGRFSGRQFSNSRSEMNVSTLELGDSALYLCASSLGAVHNEQFFGPGTRLTVL.

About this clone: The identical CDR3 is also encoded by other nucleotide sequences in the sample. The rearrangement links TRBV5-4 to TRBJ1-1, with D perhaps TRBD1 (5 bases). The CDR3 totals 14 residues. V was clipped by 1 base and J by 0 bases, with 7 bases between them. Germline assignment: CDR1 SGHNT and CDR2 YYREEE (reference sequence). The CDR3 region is CASSLYRLNTEAFF. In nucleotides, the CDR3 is TGTGCCAGCAGCTTGTACAGGCTGAACACTGAAGCTTTCTTT.

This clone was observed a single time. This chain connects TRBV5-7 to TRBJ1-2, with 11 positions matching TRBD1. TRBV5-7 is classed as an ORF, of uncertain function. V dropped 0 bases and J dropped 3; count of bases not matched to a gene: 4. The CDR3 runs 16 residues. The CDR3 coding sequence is TGTGCCAGCAGCTTGGGGACAGGGGGCGAATACTATGGCTACACCTTC. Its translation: CASSLGTGGEYYGYTF.

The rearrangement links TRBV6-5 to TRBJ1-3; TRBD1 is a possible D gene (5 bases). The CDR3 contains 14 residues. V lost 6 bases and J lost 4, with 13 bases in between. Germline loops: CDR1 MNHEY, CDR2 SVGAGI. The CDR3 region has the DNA TGTGCCAGCAGAAGGGGTATGGAGGGAAACACCATATATTTT. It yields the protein CASRRGMEGNTIYF.

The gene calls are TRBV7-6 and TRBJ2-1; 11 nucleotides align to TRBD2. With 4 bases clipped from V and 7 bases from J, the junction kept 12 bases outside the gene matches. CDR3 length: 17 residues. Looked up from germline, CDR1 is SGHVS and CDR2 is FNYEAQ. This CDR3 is CASSYSGRALRGNEQFF. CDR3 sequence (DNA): TGTGCCAGCAGCTATAGCGGGAGGGCCCTCAGGGGTAATGAGCAGTTCTTC.

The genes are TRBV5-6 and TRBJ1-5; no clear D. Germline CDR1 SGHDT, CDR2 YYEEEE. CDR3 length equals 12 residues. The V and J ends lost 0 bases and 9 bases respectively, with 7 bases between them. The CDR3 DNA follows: TGTGCCAGCAGCTTGGCCGGGTGGCCCCAGCATTTT. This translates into CASSLAGWPQHF.

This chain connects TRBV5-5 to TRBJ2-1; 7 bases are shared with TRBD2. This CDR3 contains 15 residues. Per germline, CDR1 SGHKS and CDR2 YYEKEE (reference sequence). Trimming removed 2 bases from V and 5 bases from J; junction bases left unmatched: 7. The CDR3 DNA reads TGTGCCAGCAGCTTTCGGGGGGTGGGAAACAATGAGCAGTTCTTC. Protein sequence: CASSFRGVGNNEQFF. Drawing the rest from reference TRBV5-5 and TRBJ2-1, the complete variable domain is DAGVTQSPTHLIKTRGQQVTLRCSPISGHKSVSWYQQVLGQGPQFIFQYYEKEERGRGNFPDRFSARQFPNYSSELNVNALLLGDSALYLCASSFRGVGNNEQFFGPGTRLTVL.

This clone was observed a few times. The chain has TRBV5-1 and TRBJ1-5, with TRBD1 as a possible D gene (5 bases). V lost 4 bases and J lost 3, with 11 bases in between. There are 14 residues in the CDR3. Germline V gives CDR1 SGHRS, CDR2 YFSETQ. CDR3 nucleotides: TGCGCCAGCAGCCCAGGGCAGGACAATCAGCCCCAGCATTTT. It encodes CASSPGQDNQPQHF.

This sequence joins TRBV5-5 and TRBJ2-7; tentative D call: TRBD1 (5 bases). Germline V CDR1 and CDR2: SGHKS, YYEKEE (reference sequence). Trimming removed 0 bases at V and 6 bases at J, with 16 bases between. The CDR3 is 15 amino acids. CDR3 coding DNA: TGTGCCAGCAGCTTGGAACGGCTAGGGGTATCCGAGCAGTACTTC. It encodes CASSLERLGVSEQYF. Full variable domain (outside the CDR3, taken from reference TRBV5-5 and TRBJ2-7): DAGVTQSPTHLIKTRGQQVTLRCSPISGHKSVSWYQQVLGQGPQFIFQYYEKEERGRGNFPDRFSARQFPNYSSELNVNALLLGDSALYLCASSLERLGVSEQYFGPGTRLTVT.

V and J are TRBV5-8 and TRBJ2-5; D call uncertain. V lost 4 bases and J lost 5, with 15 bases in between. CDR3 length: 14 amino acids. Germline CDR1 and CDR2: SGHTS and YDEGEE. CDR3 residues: CASSLVGAGETQYF. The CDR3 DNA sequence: TGTGCCAGCAGCCTTGTGGGCGCTGGGGAGACCCAGTACTTC.

The CDR3 coding sequence is TGTGCCAGCAGCTCCCTTAGCGGCAATGAGCAGTTCTTC. Translating it yields CASSSLSGNEQFF. The chain links TRBV11-3 to TRBJ2-1; a weak D match, TRBD2 (6 bases). The CDR3 has 13 amino acids. Between the trimmed V and J ends, which lost 4 bases and 6 bases, there was a span of 10 bases. Germline V gene data show CDR1 as SGHNT and CDR2 as YENEEA.

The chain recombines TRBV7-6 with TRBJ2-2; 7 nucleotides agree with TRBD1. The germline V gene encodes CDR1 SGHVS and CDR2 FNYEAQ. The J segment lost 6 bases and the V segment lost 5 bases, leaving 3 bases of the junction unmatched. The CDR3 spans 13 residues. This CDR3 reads CASSTGDAGELFF. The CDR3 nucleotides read TGTGCCAGCAGCACAGGGGACGCCGGGGAGCTGTTTTTT.

Here the CDR3 reads CASSLSGVSTDTQYF. The CDR3 DNA reads as TGTGCCAGCAGCTTAAGCGGGGTGAGCACAGATACGCAGTATTTT. The V gene is TRBV7-9, the J gene TRBJ2-3, with 7 nucleotides matching TRBD2. This CDR3 is 15 amino acids long. Trimming took 2 bases from V and 0 from J; bases not matched to a gene: 2. Germline values: CDR1 SEHNR, CDR2 FQNEAQ (reference sequence).

For the CDR3, the DNA is TGTGCCAGCAGTGCGGGACAGGGATCCTACGAGCAGTACTTC. Amino acid sequence: CASSAGQGSYEQYF. The J gene is TRBJ2-7, the V gene TRBV27, with 9 bases identical to TRBD1. V lost 5 bases to trimming and J lost 1 base; unmatched junction nucleotides: 3. CDR1 is MNHEY, CDR2 SMNVEV, per germline (reference sequence). The CDR3 contains 14 residues.

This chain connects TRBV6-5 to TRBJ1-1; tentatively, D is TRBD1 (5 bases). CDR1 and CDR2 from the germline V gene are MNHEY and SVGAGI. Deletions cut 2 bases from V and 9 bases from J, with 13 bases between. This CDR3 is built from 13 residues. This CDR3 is CASSYEAGLKAFF. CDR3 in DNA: TGTGCCAGCAGTTACGAGGCAGGGCTTAAAGCTTTCTTT.

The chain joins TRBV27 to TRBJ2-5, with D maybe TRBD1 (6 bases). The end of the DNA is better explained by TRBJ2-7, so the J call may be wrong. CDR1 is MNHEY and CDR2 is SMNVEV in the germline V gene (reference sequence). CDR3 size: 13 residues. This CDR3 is CASSSYRVNEQYF. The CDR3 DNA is TGTGCCAGCAGTTCGTACAGGGTCAACGAGCAGTACTTC.

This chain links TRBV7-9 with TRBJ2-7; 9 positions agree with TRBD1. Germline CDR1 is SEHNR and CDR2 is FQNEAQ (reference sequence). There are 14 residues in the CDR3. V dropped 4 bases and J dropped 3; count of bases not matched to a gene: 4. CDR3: CASSSQGAGYEQYF. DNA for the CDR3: TGTGCCAGCAGCTCACAGGGGGCCGGCTACGAGCAGTACTTC. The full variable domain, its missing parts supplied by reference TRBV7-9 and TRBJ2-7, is DTGVSQNPRHKITKRGQNVTFRCDPISEHNRLYWYRQTLGQGPEFLTYFQNEAQLEKSRLLSDRFSAERPKGSFSTLEIQRTEQGDSAMYLCASSSQGAGYEQYFGPGTRLTVT.